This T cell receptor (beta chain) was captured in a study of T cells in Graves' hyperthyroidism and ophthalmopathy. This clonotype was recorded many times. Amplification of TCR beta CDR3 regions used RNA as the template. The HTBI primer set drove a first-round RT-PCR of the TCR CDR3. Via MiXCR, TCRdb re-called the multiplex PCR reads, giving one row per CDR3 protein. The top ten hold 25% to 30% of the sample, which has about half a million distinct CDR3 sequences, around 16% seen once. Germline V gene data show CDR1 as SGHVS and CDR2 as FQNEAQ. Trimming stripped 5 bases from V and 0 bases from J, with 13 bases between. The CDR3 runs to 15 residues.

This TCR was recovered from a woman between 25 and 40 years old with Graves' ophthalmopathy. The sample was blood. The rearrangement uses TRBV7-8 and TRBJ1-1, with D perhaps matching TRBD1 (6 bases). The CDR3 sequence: CASSGWDILNTEAFF. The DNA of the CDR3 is TGTGCCAGCAGCGGCTGGGACATACTGAACACTGAAGCTTTCTTT.